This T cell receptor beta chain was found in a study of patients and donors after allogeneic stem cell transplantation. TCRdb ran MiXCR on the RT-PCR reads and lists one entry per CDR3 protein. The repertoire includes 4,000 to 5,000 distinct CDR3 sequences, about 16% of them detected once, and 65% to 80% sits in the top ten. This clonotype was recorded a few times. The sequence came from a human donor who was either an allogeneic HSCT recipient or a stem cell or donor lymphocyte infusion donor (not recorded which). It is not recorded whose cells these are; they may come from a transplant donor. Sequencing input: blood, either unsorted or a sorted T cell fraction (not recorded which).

CDR3 amino acids: CASSPGLYEQYF. CDR3 DNA sequence: TGTGCCAGCAGCCCCGGACTTTACGAGCAGTACTTC. V usage is TRBV3-1 and J usage is TRBJ2-7, with a tentative D call TRBD2 (5 bases). The CDR3 is 12 amino acids. Germline values: CDR1 LGHDT, CDR2 YNNKEL (reference sequence). Trimming took 4 bases from V and 4 from J, leaving 8 bases between them.